The TCR beta chain under discussion was sequenced for a study of T cell repertoires in cytomegalovirus infection. Across the study: Signatures in public TCR beta sequences pointed to both CMV infection and matching HLA type. Whole-study results and caveats: The study identified carriers of CMV plus the relevant HLA from cumulative public TCR beta family frequency.

V lost 0 bases, J lost 7 bases, and 6 bases lay in between. Germline V gene lookup returns CDR1 LGHDT and CDR2 YNNKEL (reference sequence). This CDR3 is 12 amino acids long. A word on this clonotype: What it binds is unknown.

TCRdb analysed the reads with MiXCR anew, one entry per CDR3 protein. This sample has about 360,000 distinct CDR3 sequences; approximately 18% occur once, and the top ten carry less than 9.5%. This clonotype was obtained from a human donor in good health (CMV status not recorded). Some clones in this sample may be carry-over from other donors' samples. This chain uses TRBV3-1 with TRBJ1-2; D not certain. Sequenced sample: PBMCs. DNA of the CDR3: TGTGCCAGCAGCCAAGATCTGCGTGGCTACACCTTC. Its translation is CASSQDLRGYTF.